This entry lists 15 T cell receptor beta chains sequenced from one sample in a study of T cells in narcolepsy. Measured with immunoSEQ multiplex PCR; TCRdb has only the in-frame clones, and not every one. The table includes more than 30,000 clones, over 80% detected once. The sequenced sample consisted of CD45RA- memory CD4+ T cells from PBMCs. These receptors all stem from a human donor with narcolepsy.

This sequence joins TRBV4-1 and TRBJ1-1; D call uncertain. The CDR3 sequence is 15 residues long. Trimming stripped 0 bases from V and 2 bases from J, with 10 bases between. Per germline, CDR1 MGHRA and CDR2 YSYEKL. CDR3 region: CASSQDWLINTEAFF. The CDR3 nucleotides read TGCGCCAGCAGCCAAGATTGGCTGATCAACACTGAAGCTTTCTTT.

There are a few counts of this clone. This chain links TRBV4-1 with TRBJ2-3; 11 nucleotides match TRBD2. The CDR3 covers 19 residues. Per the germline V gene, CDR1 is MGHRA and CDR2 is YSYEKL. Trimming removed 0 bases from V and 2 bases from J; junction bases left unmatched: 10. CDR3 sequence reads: CASSQDVSASGGPTDTQYF. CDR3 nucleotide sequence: TGCGCCAGCAGCCAAGATGTTTCGGCTAGCGGGGGGCCCACAGATACGCAGTATTTT.

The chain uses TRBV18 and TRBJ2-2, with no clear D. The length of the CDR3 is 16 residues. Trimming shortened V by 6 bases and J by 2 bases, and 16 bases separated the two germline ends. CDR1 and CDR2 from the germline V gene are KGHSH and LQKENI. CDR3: CASSEHTPKNTGELFF. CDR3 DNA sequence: TGTGCCAGCTCGGAACACACACCAAAAAACACCGGGGAGCTGTTTTTT.

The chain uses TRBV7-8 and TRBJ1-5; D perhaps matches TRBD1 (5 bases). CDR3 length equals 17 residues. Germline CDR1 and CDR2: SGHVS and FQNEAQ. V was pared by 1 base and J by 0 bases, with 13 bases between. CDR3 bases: TGTGCCAGCAGCTTAGTGTGGGGCGGGGATAGCAATCAGCCCCAGCATTTT. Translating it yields CASSLVWGGDSNQPQHF.

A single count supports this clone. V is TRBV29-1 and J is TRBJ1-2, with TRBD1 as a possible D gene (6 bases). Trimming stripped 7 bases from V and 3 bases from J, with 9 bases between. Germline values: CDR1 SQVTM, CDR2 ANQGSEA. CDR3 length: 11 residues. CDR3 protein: CSGAGDYGYTF. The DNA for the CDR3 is TGCAGCGGAGCAGGGGACTATGGCTACACCTTC.

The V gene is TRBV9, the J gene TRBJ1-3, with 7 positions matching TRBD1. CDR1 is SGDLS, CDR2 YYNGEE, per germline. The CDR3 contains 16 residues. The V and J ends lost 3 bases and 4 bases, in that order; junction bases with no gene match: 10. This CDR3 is CASSAIQGSVGNTIYF. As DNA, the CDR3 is TGTGCCAGCAGCGCGATACAGGGGTCGGTCGGAAACACCATATATTTT.

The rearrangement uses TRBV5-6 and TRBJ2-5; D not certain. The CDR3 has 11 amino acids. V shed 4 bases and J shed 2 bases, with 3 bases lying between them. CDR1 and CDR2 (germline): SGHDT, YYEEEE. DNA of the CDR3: TGTGCCAGCAGCATTCAAGAGACCCAGTACTTC. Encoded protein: CASSIQETQYF.

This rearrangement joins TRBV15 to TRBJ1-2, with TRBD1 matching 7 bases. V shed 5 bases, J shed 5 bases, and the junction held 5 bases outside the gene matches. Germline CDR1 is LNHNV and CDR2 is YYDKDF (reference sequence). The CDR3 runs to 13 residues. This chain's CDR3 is CATSFGTEYGYTF. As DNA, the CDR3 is TGTGCCACCAGCTTCGGGACAGAGTATGGCTACACCTTC. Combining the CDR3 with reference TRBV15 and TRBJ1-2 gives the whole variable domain DAMVIQNPRYQVTQFGKPVTLSCSQTLNHNVMYWYQQKSSQAPKLLFHYYDKDFNNEADTPDNFQSRRPNTSFCFLDIRSPGLGDTAMYLCATSFGTEYGYTFGSGTRLTVV.

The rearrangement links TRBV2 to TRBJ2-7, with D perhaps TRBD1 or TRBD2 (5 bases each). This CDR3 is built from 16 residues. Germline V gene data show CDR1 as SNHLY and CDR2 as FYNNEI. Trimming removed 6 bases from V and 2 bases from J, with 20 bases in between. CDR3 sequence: CASSALGPRLAYEQYF. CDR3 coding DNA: TGTGCCAGCAGCGCACTGGGACCGCGACTCGCCTACGAGCAGTACTTC.

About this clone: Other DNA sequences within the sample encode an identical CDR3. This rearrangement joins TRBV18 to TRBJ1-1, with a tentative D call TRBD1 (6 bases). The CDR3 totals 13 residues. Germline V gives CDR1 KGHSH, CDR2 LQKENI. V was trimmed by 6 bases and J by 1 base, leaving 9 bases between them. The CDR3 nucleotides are TGTGCCAGCTCGGACAGAGAGAACACTGAAGCTTTCTTT. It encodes CASSDRENTEAFF.

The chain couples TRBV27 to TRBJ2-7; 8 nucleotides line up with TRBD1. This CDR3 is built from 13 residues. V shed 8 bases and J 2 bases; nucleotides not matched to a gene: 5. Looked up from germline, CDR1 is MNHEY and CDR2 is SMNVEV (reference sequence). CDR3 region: CASSDRATYEQYF. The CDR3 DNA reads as TGTGCCAGCTCGGACAGGGCGACCTACGAGCAGTACTTC.

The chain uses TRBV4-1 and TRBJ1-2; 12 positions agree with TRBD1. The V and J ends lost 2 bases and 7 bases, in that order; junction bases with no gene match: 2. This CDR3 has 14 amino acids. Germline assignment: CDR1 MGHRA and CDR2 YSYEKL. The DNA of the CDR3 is TGCGCCAGCAGCCAATGGGACAGGGGGCCTGGCTACACCTTC. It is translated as CASSQWDRGPGYTF.

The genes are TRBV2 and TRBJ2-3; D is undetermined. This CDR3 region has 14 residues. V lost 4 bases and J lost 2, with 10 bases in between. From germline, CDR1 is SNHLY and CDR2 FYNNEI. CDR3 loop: CASSGSWLTDTQYF. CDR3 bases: TGTGCCAGCAGTGGTAGCTGGCTCACAGATACGCAGTATTTT.

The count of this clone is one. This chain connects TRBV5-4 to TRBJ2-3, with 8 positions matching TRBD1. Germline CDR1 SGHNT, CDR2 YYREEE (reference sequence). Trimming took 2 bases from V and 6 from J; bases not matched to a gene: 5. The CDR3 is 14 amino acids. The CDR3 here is CASSFRDRGDTQYF. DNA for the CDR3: TGTGCCAGCAGCTTCCGAGACAGGGGTGATACGCAGTATTTT.

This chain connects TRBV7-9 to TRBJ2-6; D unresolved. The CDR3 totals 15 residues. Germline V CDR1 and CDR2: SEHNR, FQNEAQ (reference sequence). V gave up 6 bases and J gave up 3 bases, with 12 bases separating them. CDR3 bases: TGTGCCAGCAGTGTCGGTTCGTTTGGGGCCAACGTCCTGACTTTC. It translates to CASSVGSFGANVLTF.